One sample yielded the 31 T cell receptor beta chains listed below, sequenced in a study of T cell changes during pregnancy in multiple sclerosis. The protocol was immunoSEQ multiplex PCR, while the TCRdb copy is restricted to in-frame clones and leaves out a portion. The table shows 85,000 to 110,000 clones, with roughly nine tenths occurring only once. The source was peripheral blood, collected after pregnancy. The origin of the receptors is a female donor with multiple sclerosis, enrolled in a pregnancy study.

The chain combines TRBV6-1 with TRBJ2-1; 11 bases are a match to TRBD1. CDR1 and CDR2 (germline): MNHNS, SASEGT. The J segment lost 1 base and the V segment lost 6 bases, leaving 2 bases of the junction unmatched. There are 15 residues in the CDR3. The CDR3 DNA follows: TGTGCCAGCAGAGGACAGGGGGCTTCCTACAATGAGCAGTTCTTC. Amino acids: CASRGQGASYNEQFF.

The chain recombines TRBV6-5 with TRBJ1-2; TRBD1 might be the D (5 bases). V lost 6 bases to trimming and J lost 5 bases, with 16 bases between them. Germline V gene lookup returns CDR1 MNHEY and CDR2 SVGAGI. The CDR3 consists of 14 residues. CDR3 amino acids: CASSPTGAPYGYTF. The CDR3 nucleotides are TGTGCCAGCAGCCCTACAGGCGCCCCTTATGGCTACACCTTC.

The CDR3: CASSLEGLEQFF. CDR3 bases: TGTGCCAGCAGCTTAGAGGGGTTAGAGCAGTTCTTC. V is TRBV7-9 and J is TRBJ2-1; D is possibly TRBD1 (5 bases). Germline V lookup: CDR1 SEHNR, CDR2 FQNEAQ (reference sequence). This CDR3 has 12 residues. V lost 1 base to trimming and J lost 10 bases, with 8 bases between them.

The rearrangement joins TRBV25-1 to TRBJ1-1, with TRBD1 identical over 7 bases. The CDR3 totals 15 residues. V was pared by 6 bases and J by 0 bases, with 7 bases of the junction left unmatched. Germline CDR1 MGHDK, CDR2 SYGVNS. CDR3 bases: TGTGCCAGCAGCTCCCGGGGACAGATGAACACTGAAGCTTTCTTT. This gives the protein CASSSRGQMNTEAFF.

The chain has TRBV5-1 and TRBJ1-6; possible D gene TRBD1, 6 bases. CDR1 and CDR2 (germline): SGHRS, YFSETQ. The CDR3 totals 16 residues. The V and J ends lost 3 bases and 5 bases respectively, with 15 bases between them. CDR3 in amino acids: CASSSEVGGDNSPLHF. In nucleotides, the CDR3 is TGCGCCAGCAGCTCAGAAGTAGGGGGGGATAATTCACCCCTCCACTTT. Full variable domain (missing parts from reference TRBV5-1 and TRBJ1-6): KAGVTQTPRYLIKTRGQQVTLSCSPISGHRSVSWYQQTPGQGLQFLFEYFSETQRNKGNFPGRFSGRQFSNSRSEMNVSTLELGDSALYLCASSSEVGGDNSPLHFGNGTRLTVT.

The V call is TRBV5-5, the J call TRBJ1-2; no firm D call. The germline V gene has CDR1 SGHKS and CDR2 YYEKEE (reference sequence). The CDR3 has 13 amino acids. Trimming pared 1 base from V and 6 bases from J, leaving 10 bases between. CDR3 in DNA: TGTGCCAGCAGCTTGTCGGGGAAGCATGGCTACACCTTC. Amino acids: CASSLSGKHGYTF. The full variable domain, in which reference TRBV5-5 and TRBJ1-2 provide the parts outside the CDR3, is DAGVTQSPTHLIKTRGQQVTLRCSPISGHKSVSWYQQVLGQGPQFIFQYYEKEERGRGNFPDRFSARQFPNYSSELNVNALLLGDSALYLCASSLSGKHGYTFGSGTRLTVV.

The rearrangement links TRBV7-9 to TRBJ1-4, with 8 bases that match TRBD1. CDR1 and CDR2 from the germline V gene are SEHNR and FQNEAQ (reference sequence). The CDR3 spans 14 residues. V shed 3 bases, J shed 5 bases, and the junction held 2 bases outside the gene matches. The DNA of the CDR3 is TGTGCCAGCAGCTTCAACAGGGGGAATGAAAAACTGTTTTTT. Protein product: CASSFNRGNEKLFF.

This rearrangement joins TRBV7-3 to TRBJ2-7; 12 nucleotides align to TRBD2. CDR3 length: 18 amino acids. Per the germline V gene, CDR1 is SGHTA and CDR2 is FQGTGA. The J segment lost 0 bases and the V segment lost 1 base, leaving 7 bases of the junction unmatched. The CDR3 loop reads CASSLKAPTSGSSYEQYF. CDR3 nucleotides: TGTGCCAGCAGCTTAAAGGCCCCGACTAGCGGGAGCTCCTACGAGCAGTACTTC.

This chain links TRBV18 with TRBJ2-3; TRBD2 aligns across 11 bases. J was trimmed by 5 bases and V by 6 bases; bases with no gene match: 7. This CDR3 is 15 amino acids long. Germline loops: CDR1 KGHSH, CDR2 LQKENI. DNA for the CDR3: TGTGCCAGCTCCCCGATAGCGGGGGGGCGAGATACGCAGTATTTT. It translates to CASSPIAGGRDTQYF.

This chain connects TRBV7-9 to TRBJ2-7, with TRBD1 identical over 11 bases. With V trimmed by 3 bases and J by 7 bases, 8 bases remained unmatched. Germline CDR1 SEHNR, CDR2 FQNEAQ (reference sequence). The CDR3 runs 15 residues. The CDR3 protein is CASSLFGTGGLEQYF. The CDR3 DNA sequence: TGTGCCAGCAGCTTGTTCGGGACAGGGGGTCTAGAGCAGTACTTC. The full variable domain, completed using reference TRBV7-9 and TRBJ2-7, is DTGVSQNPRHKITKRGQNVTFRCDPISEHNRLYWYRQTLGQGPEFLTYFQNEAQLEKSRLLSDRFSAERPKGSFSTLEIQRTEQGDSAMYLCASSLFGTGGLEQYFGPGTRLTVT.

This clone appeared a single time. V usage is TRBV29-1 and J usage is TRBJ2-7; D might be TRBD1 (6 bases). The V gene lost 7 bases and the J gene lost 0 bases, with 10 bases spanning the gap. There are 12 residues in the CDR3. The germline CDR1 and CDR2 sequences are SQVTM and ANQGSEA. The CDR3 sequence: CSGKTGSYEQYF. CDR3 sequence (DNA): TGCAGCGGTAAGACAGGCTCCTACGAGCAGTACTTC.

The chain is built from TRBV9 and TRBJ2-7; a possible D gene is TRBD1 (5 bases). V lost 4 bases, J lost 0 bases, and 20 bases lay in between. The CDR3 contains 17 residues. Per the germline V gene, CDR1 is SGDLS and CDR2 is YYNGEE. CDR3 in amino acids: CASSPDPTLQGSYEQYF. In nucleotides, the CDR3 is TGTGCCAGCAGCCCAGACCCCACCCTTCAGGGCTCCTACGAGCAGTACTTC.

CDR3 nucleotide sequence: TGTGCCAGCAGCCCGGACAGCGGACACGAGCAGTACTTC. Translating it yields CASSPDSGHEQYF. The chain joins TRBV7-9 to TRBJ2-7, with D perhaps matching TRBD1 (6 bases). With 5 bases removed from V and 5 bases from J, the gap between germline ends came to 13 bases. Germline CDR1 is SEHNR and CDR2 is FQNEAQ (reference sequence). CDR3 length: 13 residues.

V usage is TRBV7-2 and J usage is TRBJ2-5; TRBD2 matches at 8 bases. The ends lost 0 bases at V and 1 base at J; junction bases unmatched: 1. Germline lookup yields CDR1 SGHTA and CDR2 FQGNSA. The CDR3 covers 15 residues. The CDR3 coding sequence is TGTGCCAGCAGCTTAGCCCTAGCGGGCCAAGAGACCCAGTACTTC. This translates into CASSLALAGQETQYF.

The chain uses TRBV7-9 and TRBJ2-3; tentatively, D is TRBD2 (6 bases). Trimming took 9 bases from V and 1 from J, leaving 8 bases between them. The germline gives CDR1 SEHNR, CDR2 FQNEAQ (reference sequence). This CDR3 is 12 amino acids long. The CDR3 nucleotides read TGTGCCAGGGGGGGTGGCACAGATACGCAGTATTTT. This translates into CARGGGTDTQYF.

This clone has just a few counts. The rearrangement links TRBV29-1 to TRBJ2-7; TRBD2 might be the D (7 bases). Germline loops: CDR1 SQVTM, CDR2 ANQGSEA. The CDR3 runs 16 residues. V lost 3 bases and J 1 base, leaving 19 bases between the germline ends. CDR3 in amino acids: CSVEAGGRGLSYEQYF. The CDR3 DNA reads TGCAGCGTTGAGGCCGGCGGGCGGGGGCTATCCTACGAGCAGTACTTC.

The table lists this clone with a few counts. The rearrangement joins TRBV4-1 to TRBJ2-7; tentatively, D is TRBD2 (7 bases). The CDR3 is made up of 15 amino acids. Trimming left V 0 bases short and J 2 bases short, with 11 bases between. Per the germline V gene, CDR1 is MGHRA and CDR2 is YSYEKL. This CDR3 is CASSQESGGAYEQYF. CDR3 DNA: TGCGCCAGCAGCCAAGAATCGGGGGGCGCCTACGAGCAGTACTTC.

This chain uses TRBV7-8 with TRBJ1-2; TRBD1 matches 7 bases. The CDR3 is 17 amino acids. Trimming at V came to 1 base and at J to 5 bases, leaving 13 bases not matched to a gene. Germline CDR1 reads SGHVS; CDR2 reads FQNEAQ. Here the CDR3 DNA reads TGTGCCAGCAGCTTAGAGGCAGGGGGGAAGGGGGATTATGGCTACACCTTC. As protein: CASSLEAGGKGDYGYTF. Full variable domain (outside the CDR3, taken from reference TRBV7-8 and TRBJ1-2): GAGVSQSPRYKVAKRGQDVALRCDPISGHVSLFWYQQALGQGPEFLTYFQNEAQLDKSGLPSDRFFAERPEGSVSTLKIQRTQQEDSAVYLCASSLEAGGKGDYGYTFGSGTRLTVV.

This clone was found many times. CDR3 sequence reads: CASILRGADYGYTF. For the CDR3, the DNA is TGTGCCAGCATCCTTCGGGGGGCAGACTATGGCTACACCTTC. The chain joins TRBV7-3 to TRBJ1-2; D may be TRBD1 (6 bases). This CDR3 is 14 amino acids long. The germline V gene encodes CDR1 SGHTA and CDR2 FQGTGA. V gave up 7 bases and J gave up 3 bases, with 15 bases separating them.

This chain joins TRBV5-1 and TRBJ2-7; no firm D call. Trimming took 4 bases from V and 0 from J, leaving 11 bases between them. Germline-derived CDR1 and CDR2 are SGHRS and YFSETQ. The CDR3 runs to 14 residues. The CDR3 DNA is TGCGCCAGCAGCCCATGGGCTCGCTCCTACGAGCAGTACTTC. This encodes CASSPWARSYEQYF. Combining the CDR3 with reference TRBV5-1 and TRBJ2-7 gives the whole variable domain KAGVTQTPRYLIKTRGQQVTLSCSPISGHRSVSWYQQTPGQGLQFLFEYFSETQRNKGNFPGRFSGRQFSNSRSEMNVSTLELGDSALYLCASSPWARSYEQYFGPGTRLTVT.

This clone came up once. This rearrangement joins TRBV11-1 to TRBJ1-3; 8 bases align to TRBD1. The CDR3 spans 15 residues. The V and J ends lost 4 bases and 2 bases, in that order; junction bases with no gene match: 4. CDR1 and CDR2 (germline): SGHAT, FQDESV (reference sequence). The CDR3 spells CASSSRTGTGNTIYF. CDR3 coding DNA: TGTGCCAGCAGCTCACGGACAGGGACTGGAAACACCATATATTTT. The full variable domain, its missing parts supplied by reference TRBV11-1 and TRBJ1-3, is EAEVAQSPRYKITEKSQAVAFWCDPISGHATLYWYRQILGQGPELLVQFQDESVVDDSQLPKDRFSAERLKGVDSTLKIQPAELGDSAMYLCASSSRTGTGNTIYFGEGSWLTVV.

V is TRBV19 and J is TRBJ2-1; 8 nucleotides line up with TRBD1. The trim removed 8 bases at V and 9 bases at J, leaving 15 bases unmatched. CDR1 and CDR2 from the germline V gene are LNHDA and SQIVND (reference sequence). The CDR3 runs to 15 residues. The CDR3 DNA sequence: TGTGCCAGTCGACCCTCGACAGGGGACCTCGCTGAGCAGTTCTTC. Its translation is CASRPSTGDLAEQFF.

The chain recombines TRBV28 with TRBJ2-7; the match to TRBD2 covers 15 bases. The CDR3 has 19 amino acids. J lost 0 bases, V lost 2 bases, and 8 bases had no gene match. From germline, CDR1 is MDHEN and CDR2 SYDVKM. This chain's CDR3 is CASSLGTSGRTPSSYEQYF. CDR3 in DNA: TGTGCCAGCAGTTTAGGGACTAGCGGGAGGACCCCGAGCTCCTACGAGCAGTACTTC. The variable domain in full, with the rest retrieved from reference TRBV28 and TRBJ2-7, is DVKVTQSSRYLVKRTGEKVFLECVQDMDHENMFWYRQDPGLGLRLIYFSYDVKMKEKGDIPEGYSVSREKKERFSLILESASTNQTSMYLCASSLGTSGRTPSSYEQYFGPGTRLTVT.

The chain employs TRBV6-6 and TRBJ2-7; 9 bases map to TRBD1. The CDR3 extends over 13 amino acids. Losses at the gene ends were 5 bases for V and 6 bases for J; bases not matched to a gene: 5. Germline loops: CDR1 MNHNY, CDR2 SVGAGI (reference sequence). The CDR3 coding sequence is TGTGCCAGCAGTCCCGGGACAGGGATCGAGCAGTACTTC. Its protein product is CASSPGTGIEQYF.

The chain is built from TRBV5-1 and TRBJ2-2; TRBD1 agrees at 10 bases. CDR1 and CDR2 from the germline V gene are SGHRS and YFSETQ. J was trimmed by 4 bases and V by 3 bases; bases with no gene match: 6. CDR3 length: 16 amino acids. The CDR3 is CASSWGTGVVTGELFF. CDR3 bases: TGCGCCAGCAGCTGGGGGACAGGGGTTGTCACCGGGGAGCTGTTTTTT.

This clone was counted only a few times. The chain joins TRBV30 to TRBJ1-1; 7 nucleotides agree with TRBD1. The CDR3 has 14 residues. Germline lookup yields CDR1 GTSNPN and CDR2 SVGIG (reference sequence). The ends lost 2 bases at V and 0 bases at J; junction bases unmatched: 3. The CDR3 loop is CAWSTGTVNTEAFF. CDR3 in DNA: TGTGCCTGGAGTACTGGGACAGTGAACACTGAAGCTTTCTTT.

The chain employs TRBV4-1 and TRBJ2-1; 7 bases map to TRBD1. The junction had 13 bases not matched to a gene; V was cut back by 4 bases and J by 7 bases. This CDR3 is 16 amino acids long. The germline gives CDR1 MGHRA, CDR2 YSYEKL. DNA of the CDR3: TGCGCCAGCAGCCGAGGGGAGCTGACAGGGCGGAATGAGCAGTTCTTC. Translation gives CASSRGELTGRNEQFF.

The V call is TRBV5-5, the J call TRBJ1-6; 7 bases line up with TRBD1. J gave up 18 bases and V 1 base, and 10 bases lay outside the gene matches. Looked up from germline, CDR1 is SGHKS and CDR2 is YYEKEE (reference sequence). The CDR3 spans 13 residues. The CDR3 DNA sequence: TGTGCCAGCAGCTTGCCAGGGGGGACGAGCGACCACTTT. Translating it yields CASSLPGGTSDHF.

This chain connects TRBV4-1 to TRBJ1-1; no clear D gene. V lost 4 bases and J lost 3, with 15 bases in between. This CDR3 comprises 15 residues. Germline values: CDR1 MGHRA, CDR2 YSYEKL. The CDR3 sequence: CASSRRDGRDTEAFF. The CDR3 DNA follows: TGCGCCAGCAGCCGTAGGGATGGGAGGGACACTGAAGCTTTCTTT.

V gene TRBV7-2 combines with J gene TRBJ1-5, with D unclear. V gave up 0 bases and J gave up 6 bases, with 9 bases separating them. The CDR3 is made up of 14 amino acids. CDR1 is SGHTA and CDR2 is FQGNSA in the germline V gene. The CDR3: CASSLAGRGQPQHF. Written as DNA, the CDR3 is TGTGCCAGCAGCTTAGCAGGGCGGGGTCAGCCCCAGCATTTT. The variable domain in full, completed from reference TRBV7-2 and TRBJ1-5, reads GAGVSQSPSNKVTEKGKDVELRCDPISGHTALYWYRQSLGQGLEFLIYFQGNSAPDKSGLPSDRFSAERTGGSVSTLTIQRTQQEDSAVYLCASSLAGRGQPQHFGDGTRLSIL.

This rearrangement joins TRBV28 to TRBJ1-5; D is uncertain. Trimming removed 1 base at V and 5 bases at J, with 9 bases between. From germline, CDR1 is MDHEN and CDR2 SYDVKM. This CDR3 is 14 amino acids long. CDR3: CASSLSASYQPQHF. CDR3 nucleotide sequence: TGTGCCAGCAGTTTATCTGCCAGTTATCAGCCCCAGCATTTT.